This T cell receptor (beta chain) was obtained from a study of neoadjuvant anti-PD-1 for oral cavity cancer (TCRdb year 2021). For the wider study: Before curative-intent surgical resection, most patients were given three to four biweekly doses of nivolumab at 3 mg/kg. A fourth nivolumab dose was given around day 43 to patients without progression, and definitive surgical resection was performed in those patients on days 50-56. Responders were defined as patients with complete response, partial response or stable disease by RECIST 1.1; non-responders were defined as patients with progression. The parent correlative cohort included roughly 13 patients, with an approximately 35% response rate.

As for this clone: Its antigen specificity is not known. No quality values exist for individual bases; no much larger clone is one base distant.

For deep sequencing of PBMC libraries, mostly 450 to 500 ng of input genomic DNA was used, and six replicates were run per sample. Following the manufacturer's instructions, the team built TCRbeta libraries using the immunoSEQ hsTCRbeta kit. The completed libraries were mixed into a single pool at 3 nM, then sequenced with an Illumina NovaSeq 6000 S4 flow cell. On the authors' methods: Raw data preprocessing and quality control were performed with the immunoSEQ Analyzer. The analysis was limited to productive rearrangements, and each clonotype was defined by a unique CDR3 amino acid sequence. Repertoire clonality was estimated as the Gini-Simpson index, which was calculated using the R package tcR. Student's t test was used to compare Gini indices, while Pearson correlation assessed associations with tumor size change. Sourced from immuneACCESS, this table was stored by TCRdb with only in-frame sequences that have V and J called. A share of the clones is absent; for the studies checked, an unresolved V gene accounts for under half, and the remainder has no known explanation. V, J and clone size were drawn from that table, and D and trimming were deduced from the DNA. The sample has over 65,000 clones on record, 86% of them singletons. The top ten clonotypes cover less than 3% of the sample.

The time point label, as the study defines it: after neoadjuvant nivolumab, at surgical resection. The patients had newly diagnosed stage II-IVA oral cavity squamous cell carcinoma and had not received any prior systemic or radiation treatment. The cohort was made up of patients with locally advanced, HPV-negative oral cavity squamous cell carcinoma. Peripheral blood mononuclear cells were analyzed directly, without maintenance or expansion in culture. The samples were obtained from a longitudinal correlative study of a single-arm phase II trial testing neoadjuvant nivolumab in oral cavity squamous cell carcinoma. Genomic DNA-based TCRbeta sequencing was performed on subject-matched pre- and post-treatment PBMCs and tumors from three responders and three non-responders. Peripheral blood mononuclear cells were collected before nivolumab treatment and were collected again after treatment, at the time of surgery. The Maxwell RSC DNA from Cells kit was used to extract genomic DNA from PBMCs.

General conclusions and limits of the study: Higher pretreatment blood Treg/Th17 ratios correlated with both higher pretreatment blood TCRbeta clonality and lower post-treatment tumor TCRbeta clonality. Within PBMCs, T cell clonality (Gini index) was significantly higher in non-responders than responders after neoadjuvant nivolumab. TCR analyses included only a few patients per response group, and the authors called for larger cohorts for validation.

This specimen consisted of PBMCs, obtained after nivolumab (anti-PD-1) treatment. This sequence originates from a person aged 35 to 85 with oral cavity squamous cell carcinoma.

The CDR3 reads as follows: CASSYGTGWEQYF. In nucleotides, the sequence is TGTGCCAGCAGTTACGGGACAGGGTGGGAGCAGTACTTC. The sequence links TRBV6-5 to TRBJ2-7, with 9 junctional bases fitting TRBD1. After removal of 2 bases from V and 7 bases from J, the junction retains 3 bases not matched to a gene. Spanning cysteine to phenylalanine, the CDR3 consists of 13 amino acids. Only the CDR3 part of the read is kept: 39 bases, read in frame from the first base. CDR1 MNHEY and CDR2 SVGAGI were looked up in the germline V gene.